The clone carrying this T cell receptor (beta chain) occurred many times. The antigen remains unidentified. The record originates from a study of regulatory T cells in long-lasting Graves disease. The study's findings and limits: With persistent disease, TRBV28, TRBJ1-2 and TRBJ2-5 were the favored segments.

CDR3 regions were amplified by Arm-PCR using iRepertoire HTBI primers to build TCR beta libraries. TCRdb independently ran MiXCR on the multiplex PCR reads; one entry per CDR3 protein. This repertoire shows 400,000 to 450,000 distinct CDR3 sequences, 15% found once; its top ten account for about a sixth. J was trimmed by 1 base and V by 1 base; bases with no gene match: 2. CDR3 length: 16 residues. CDR1 SGHTA and CDR2 FQGNSA come from the germline V gene. Indicated time point: newly diagnosed GD, antithyroid drugs for less than 3 months. The authors made the TCR library using RNA they extracted from PBMCs. Collection of peripheral blood (around 10 milliliters) was done using EDTA tubes. These data were also filed under a second study, of T cells in Graves' hyperthyroidism and ophthalmopathy. From that report: Graves' hyperthyroidism qualified as stable when ophthalmopathy did not progress within 18 months. The model forecast ophthalmopathy, anticipating it by a median roughly 6.3 months before onset.

This chain links TRBV7-2 with TRBJ2-5; TRBD2 matches 11 bases. The sequencing here drew on peripheral blood mononuclear cells (PBMCs), taken at new diagnosis, from a patient treated with antithyroid drugs. This clonotype was sampled from a woman aged 25 to 39 with Graves disease. The CDR3 protein is CASSLVAGGPQETQYF. The CDR3 DNA sequence: TGTGCCAGCAGCTTAGTAGCGGGAGGGCCCCAAGAGACCCAGTACTTC.